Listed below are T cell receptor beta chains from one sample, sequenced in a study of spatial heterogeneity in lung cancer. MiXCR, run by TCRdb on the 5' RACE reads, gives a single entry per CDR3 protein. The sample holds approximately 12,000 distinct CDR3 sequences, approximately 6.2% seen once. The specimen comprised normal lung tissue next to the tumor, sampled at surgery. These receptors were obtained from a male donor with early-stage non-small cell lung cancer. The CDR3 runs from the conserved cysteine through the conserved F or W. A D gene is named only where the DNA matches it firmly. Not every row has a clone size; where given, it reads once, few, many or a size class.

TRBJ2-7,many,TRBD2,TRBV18,TGTGCCAGCTCGCGGGGACTAGTATCCTACGAGCAGTACTTC,CASSRGLVSYEQYF
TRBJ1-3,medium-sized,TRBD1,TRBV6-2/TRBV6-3,TGTGCCAGCAAGCTTGACCAAAGACAGGGCTTCTCTGGAAACACCATATATTTT,CASKLDQRQGFSGNTIYF
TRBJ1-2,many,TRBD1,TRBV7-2,TGTGCCAGCAGCCAAAGGACAGGGGGCGCAGATGGCTACACCTTC,CASSQRTGGADGYTF
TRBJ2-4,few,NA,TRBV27,TGTGCCAGCAGTTTAAGGGGTAGTGGGGACATTCAGTACTTC,CASSLRGSGDIQYF
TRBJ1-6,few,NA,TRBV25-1,TGTGCCAGCAGTGAAGATGGCTCCTATAATTCACCCCTCCACTTT,CASSEDGSYNSPLHF
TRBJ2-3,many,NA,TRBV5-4,TGTGCCAGCAGCACGCGAGCAGATACGCAGTATTTT,CASSTRADTQYF
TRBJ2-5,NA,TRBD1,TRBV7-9,TGTGCCAGCAGCTTAGGACAGGGGGAAGAGACCCTGTACTTC,CASSLGQGEETLYF
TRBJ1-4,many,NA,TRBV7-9,TGTGCCAGCAGCTTCGTAGGGTATGAAAAACTGTTTTTT,CASSFVGYEKLFF
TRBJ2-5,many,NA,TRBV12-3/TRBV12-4,TGTGCCAGCAATCTCGGTCACAGGCCATTCCAAGAGACCCAGTACTTC,CASNLGHRPFQETQYF
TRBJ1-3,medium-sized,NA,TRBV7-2,TGTGCCAGCAGCTTAGAAAGAAACACCATATATTTT,CASSLERNTIYF
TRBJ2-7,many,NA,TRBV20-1,TGCAGTGCTAGATTTACTAGGGGCGAGCAGTACTTC,CSARFTRGEQYF
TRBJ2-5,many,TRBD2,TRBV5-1,TGCGCCAGCAGCTTGGCAACTAGCGGTCACCAAGAGACCCAGTACTTC,CASSLATSGHQETQYF
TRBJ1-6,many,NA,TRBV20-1,TGCAGTGCTAGACAGCCGGGACTGATCAATTCACCCCTCCACTTT,CSARQPGLINSPLHF
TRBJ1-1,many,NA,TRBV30,TGTGCCTCGCACCGGGCTGTAGGGACTGAAGCTTTCTTT,CASHRAVGTEAFF
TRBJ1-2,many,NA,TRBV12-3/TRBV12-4,TGTGCCAGCAGTCGGGGACCCGGGGGCTATGGCTACACCTTC,CASSRGPGGYGYTF
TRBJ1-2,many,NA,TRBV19,TGTGCCAGTAGCTGGCCCGGCGCGACAGGACACGGCTACACCTTC,CASSWPGATGHGYTF
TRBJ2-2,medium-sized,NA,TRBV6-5,TGTGCCAGCAGTTGGGGACGGACCACCGGGGAGCTGTTTTTT,CASSWGRTTGELFF
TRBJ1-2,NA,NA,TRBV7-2,TGTGCCAGCAGCACGGACAGTTTCGTCTATGGCTACACCTTC,CASSTDSFVYGYTF
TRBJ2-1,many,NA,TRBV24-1,TGTGCCACCAGCTCAAGGGGAAGCTCCTACAATGAGCAGTTCTTC,CATSSRGSSYNEQFF
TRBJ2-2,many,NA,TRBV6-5,TGTGCCAGCAGTCCAGGGGACCATAACACCGGGGAGCTGTTTTTT,CASSPGDHNTGELFF
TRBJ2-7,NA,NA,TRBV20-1,TGCAGTGCTAGACCTATGTTGGGAGATAGGTCCTACGAGCAGTACTTC,CSARPMLGDRSYEQYF
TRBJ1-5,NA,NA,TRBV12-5,TGTGCTAGTGGTAGGGTTTACAATCAGCCCCAGCATTTT,CASGRVYNQPQHF
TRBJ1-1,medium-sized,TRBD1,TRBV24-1,TGTGCCACCAGTGATCCGGGACAGGTGCGGGATGGCACTGAAGCTTTCTTT,CATSDPGQVRDGTEAFF
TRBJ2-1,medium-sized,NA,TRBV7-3,TGTGCCAGCAGCTTAACGGGGGCTGACAATGAGCAGTTCTTC,CASSLTGADNEQFF
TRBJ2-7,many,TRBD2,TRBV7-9,TGTGCCAGCAGCCACGGACTAGGCCTACGGGAGCAGTACTTC,CASSHGLGLREQYF
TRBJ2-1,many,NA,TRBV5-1,TGCGCCAGCAGCCTGGGGTTGGGCTCTCAATCGGGTGAGCAGTTCTTC,CASSLGLGSQSGEQFF
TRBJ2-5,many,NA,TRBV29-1,TGCAGCGTACTTGAGGGTAGGGACTTC,CSVLEGRDF
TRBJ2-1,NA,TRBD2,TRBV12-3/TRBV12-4,TGTGCCAGCAGCCCTAGCGGTGGGGGATTTGAGCAGTTCTTC,CASSPSGGGFEQFF
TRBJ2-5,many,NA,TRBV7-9,TGTGCCAGCAGCCCCTTAAGGGGGGCTAAAGAGACCCAGTACTTC,CASSPLRGAKETQYF